This T cell receptor (beta chain) was observed in a study of T cells after yellow fever vaccination. Study-wide points: Repertoires sorted by FACS could include abundant clonotypes that are contaminants from the bulk population. Subsequent to the booster, the majority of primary-vaccination clones reappeared (around 96% CD4, approximately 85% CD8). The secondary response peaked faster, at day 5 versus 15, but was weaker.

TCRdb processed the 5' RACE reads anew with MiXCR; each CDR3 protein has one entry. The sample includes approximately 47,000 distinct CDR3 sequences, 5% to 8% seen only once; the top ten take roughly a tenth. CDR3 length: 17 residues. Trimming left V 4 bases short and J 1 base short, with 19 bases between. Per the germline V gene, CDR1 is SEHNR and CDR2 is FQNEAQ (reference sequence). This sample comprised PBMCs, either bulk or a sorted T-cell subset (CD4+, CD8+, memory, or dextramer-sorted; not recorded which), obtained 45 days after the yellow fever booster vaccination. The chain combines TRBV7-9 with TRBJ1-1; no firm D call. This TCR derives from a man aged 25-40 years who received the YFV17D yellow fever vaccine. CDR3 nucleotides: TGTGCCAGCAGCTACACGGGCAGTACCGGTTCGAACACTGAAGCTTTCTTT. This encodes CASSYTGSTGSNTEAFF.